These T cell receptor beta chains were read from a single sample in a study of blood T cell repertoires in COVID-19. Some clones are missing from TCRdb's copy, which holds only in-frame ones; the method was immunoSEQ multiplex PCR. The profile shows some 370,000 clones, 70% to 90% of them singletons. Sequenced material: peripheral blood. The source of these receptors is a woman aged 25 to 39 with COVID-19, enrolled during active disease. CDR3s include the opening cysteine and the closing phenylalanine or tryptophan. D genes are given only for firm matches. Size values are once, few and many counts, or a class for expanded clones, and some rows have none.

d_gene: NA; j_gene: TRBJ2-1; v_gene: TRBV6-1; abundance: NA; CDR3nt: TGTGCCAGCAGAGAAGGAGGGCACAATGAGCAGTTCTTC; CDR3aa: CASREGGHNEQFF
d_gene: TRBD2; j_gene: TRBJ2-6; v_gene: TRBV6-4; abundance: NA; CDR3nt: TGTGCCAGCAGTGACGGGAGGGACTCTGGGGCCAACGTCCTGACTTTC; CDR3aa: CASSDGRDSGANVLTF
d_gene: TRBD2; j_gene: TRBJ2-2; v_gene: TRBV27; abundance: NA; CDR3nt: TGTGCCAGCAGTTTTCGGCTAGCGGGAGTATTGGGGGAGCTGTTTTTT; CDR3aa: CASSFRLAGVLGELFF
d_gene: TRBD2; j_gene: TRBJ2-1; v_gene: TRBV12-5; abundance: NA; CDR3nt: TGTGCTAGTGGCCCTGTGGACAGTCCGGGACTAGCGGGGGTATCGTCCTACAATGAGCAGTTCTTC; CDR3aa: CASGPVDSPGLAGVSSYNEQFF
d_gene: NA; j_gene: TRBJ2-5; v_gene: TRBV4-3; abundance: NA; CDR3nt: TGCGCCAGCAGCCAAGATAGGACAGCCCCCGAGACCCAGTACTTC; CDR3aa: CASSQDRTAPETQYF
d_gene: TRBD2; j_gene: TRBJ2-3; v_gene: TRBV6-2/TRBV6-3; abundance: NA; CDR3nt: TGTGCCAGCAGTTACTCGGGGGGGTATTCAGGTACGCAGTATTTT; CDR3aa: CASSYSGGYSGTQYF
d_gene: TRBD2; j_gene: TRBJ2-7; v_gene: TRBV6-2/TRBV6-3; abundance: NA; CDR3nt: TGTGCCAGCAGTTACTTAGGCCGGACTAGCGGGAGTCCCTACGAGCAGTACTTC; CDR3aa: CASSYLGRTSGSPYEQYF
d_gene: NA; j_gene: TRBJ1-1; v_gene: TRBV28; abundance: NA; CDR3nt: TGTGCCAGCAGTATCGGGGGGAACACTGAAGCTTTCTTT; CDR3aa: CASSIGGNTEAFF
d_gene: TRBD2; j_gene: TRBJ2-7; v_gene: TRBV5-4; abundance: NA; CDR3nt: TGTGCCAGCAGCTCCGCCGGGGGGGCCTACGAGCAGTACTTC; CDR3aa: CASSSAGGAYEQYF
d_gene: TRBD2; j_gene: TRBJ2-1; v_gene: TRBV2; abundance: NA; CDR3nt: TGTGCCAGCAGTCCAATGGGACTAGGACGGGATGAGCAGTTCTTC; CDR3aa: CASSPMGLGRDEQFF
d_gene: NA; j_gene: TRBJ1-6; v_gene: TRBV28; abundance: NA; CDR3nt: TGTGCCAGCAGTTCCAGCCAGGCCTATAATTCACCCCTCCACTTT; CDR3aa: CASSSSQAYNSPLHF
d_gene: NA; j_gene: TRBJ1-2; v_gene: TRBV28; abundance: NA; CDR3nt: TGTGCCAGCAGTACGACAGGTAGTGGCTACACCTTC; CDR3aa: CASSTTGSGYTF
d_gene: NA; j_gene: TRBJ2-7; v_gene: TRBV5-1; abundance: NA; CDR3nt: TGCGCCAGCAGCTTGGAAGGAGGCCCCTCCTACGAGCAGTACTTC; CDR3aa: CASSLEGGPSYEQYF
d_gene: TRBD2; j_gene: TRBJ2-3; v_gene: TRBV4-1; abundance: NA; CDR3nt: TGCGCCAGCAGCCAAGGAGTTAGCGGGAGCCGCACAGATACGCAGTATTTT; CDR3aa: CASSQGVSGSRTDTQYF
d_gene: TRBD1; j_gene: TRBJ2-7; v_gene: TRBV5-5; abundance: NA; CDR3nt: TGTGCCAGCAGCTTGGCCCAGGGGGCCCACTACGAGCAGTACTTC; CDR3aa: CASSLAQGAHYEQYF
d_gene: TRBD1; j_gene: TRBJ1-5; v_gene: TRBV2; abundance: NA; CDR3nt: TGTGCCAGCATGGGTACAGGGGTTCAGCCCCAGCATTTT; CDR3aa: CASMGTGVQPQHF
d_gene: TRBD2; j_gene: TRBJ2-7; v_gene: TRBV6-5; abundance: once; CDR3nt: TGTGCCAGTAGAGGACTAGCGGATCTCTCCTACGAGCAGTACTTC; CDR3aa: CASRGLADLSYEQYF
d_gene: TRBD1; j_gene: TRBJ2-3; v_gene: TRBV29-1; abundance: NA; CDR3nt: TGCAGCGTTGGGGGACAGTCGACAGATACGCAGTATTTT; CDR3aa: CSVGGQSTDTQYF
d_gene: TRBD1; j_gene: TRBJ1-5; v_gene: TRBV28; abundance: NA; CDR3nt: TGTGCCAGCAGTTTCGAGACCGGGACAGTAAATCAGCCCCAGCATTTT; CDR3aa: CASSFETGTVNQPQHF
d_gene: TRBD2; j_gene: TRBJ2-1; v_gene: TRBV3-1/TRBV3-2; abundance: NA; CDR3nt: TGTGCCAGCAGCCAAGAGACTAGCGGGAGGGCCGTGGGGTCCTACAATGAGCAGTTCTTC; CDR3aa: CASSQETSGRAVGSYNEQFF
d_gene: NA; j_gene: TRBJ1-2; v_gene: TRBV28; abundance: once; CDR3nt: TGTGCCAGCAGTTTATGGGACACAACCATCGGCTACACCTTC; CDR3aa: CASSLWDTTIGYTF
d_gene: TRBD2; j_gene: TRBJ2-5; v_gene: TRBV3-1/TRBV3-2; abundance: NA; CDR3nt: TGTGCCAGCAGCCACCCGACTAGCGGGAGTGCTGGGGAGACCCAGTACTTC; CDR3aa: CASSHPTSGSAGETQYF
d_gene: NA; j_gene: TRBJ2-7; v_gene: TRBV11-2; abundance: NA; CDR3nt: TGTGCCAGCAGCTTAGAGGGGGGATTTCGCTACGAGCAGTACTTC; CDR3aa: CASSLEGGFRYEQYF
d_gene: TRBD1; j_gene: TRBJ1-1; v_gene: TRBV30; abundance: NA; CDR3nt: TGTGCCTGGAGAGCACAGGGGAGGTGGGCTTTCTTT; CDR3aa: CAWRAQGRWAFF
d_gene: NA; j_gene: TRBJ1-3; v_gene: TRBV29-1; abundance: NA; CDR3nt: TGCGCCCTTAAGCTTAGCTCTGGAAACACCATATATTTT; CDR3aa: CALKLSSGNTIYF
d_gene: NA; j_gene: TRBJ2-7; v_gene: TRBV5-5; abundance: once; CDR3nt: TGTGCCAGCAGCTTGTTGCAGGGTAGCTACGAGCAGTACTTC; CDR3aa: CASSLLQGSYEQYF
d_gene: TRBD1; j_gene: TRBJ2-2; v_gene: TRBV27; abundance: few; CDR3nt: TGTGCCACTGGACAGGGGGCATCCGGGGAGCTGTTTTTT; CDR3aa: CATGQGASGELFF
d_gene: TRBD2; j_gene: TRBJ2-1; v_gene: TRBV4-1; abundance: NA; CDR3nt: TGCGCCAGCAGCCCCCCGGGAGGGGAATCTGTCCTAGCGGGAGGGGGCGAGCAGTTCTTC; CDR3aa: CASSPPGGESVLAGGGEQFF
d_gene: NA; j_gene: TRBJ1-2; v_gene: TRBV15; abundance: NA; CDR3nt: TGTGCCACCAGCAGAGGATTTGCAGGGTTGGACTATGGCTACACCTTC; CDR3aa: CATSRGFAGLDYGYTF
d_gene: TRBD2; j_gene: TRBJ2-5; v_gene: TRBV24-1; abundance: NA; CDR3nt: TGTGCCACCAGTGTCGGGGCTAGCGGGAGCCGGGAGACCCAGTACTTC; CDR3aa: CATSVGASGSRETQYF
d_gene: NA; j_gene: TRBJ2-2; v_gene: TRBV27; abundance: NA; CDR3nt: TGTGCCAGCAGTTTACCCCGGACCGGACAATTAAACACCGGGGAGCTGTTTTTT; CDR3aa: CASSLPRTGQLNTGELFF
d_gene: NA; j_gene: TRBJ1-4; v_gene: TRBV6-2/TRBV6-3; abundance: NA; CDR3nt: TGTGCCAGCAGTCAAGACAGGGAAAAACTGTTTTTT; CDR3aa: CASSQDREKLFF
d_gene: TRBD1; j_gene: TRBJ1-1; v_gene: TRBV28; abundance: NA; CDR3nt: TGTGCCAGCAGTTTCGACAGGGTGTTGACTGAAGCTTTCTTT; CDR3aa: CASSFDRVLTEAFF